Below, 5 T cell receptor beta chains from the same sample are listed, as sequenced in a study of blood T cell repertoires in COVID-19 (dated by TCRdb to the early 2020s). The receptor library was made with the immunoSEQ multiplex PCR assay. The table was pulled from immuneACCESS by TCRdb, which kept in-frame rearrangements only. Such tables lose some clones; where checked, under half of the loss comes from unresolved V genes, and the rest has no known cause. This sample is represented by about 310,000 clones; around 90% of them were singletons. The ten largest account for around 9% of the sample. Sequences were obtained from PBMCs or T cells enriched from blood (not recorded which). The receptor source for this set is a woman aged 18-29 years who had recovered from COVID-19.

V usage is TRBV28 and J usage is TRBJ1-3; the D is unclear. There are 17 residues in the CDR3. Germline lookup yields CDR1 MDHEN and CDR2 SYDVKM. V was pared by 8 bases and J by 1 base, with 21 bases between. The CDR3 coding sequence is TGTGCCAGCCGAGGAGTTCGGCCCTTAGGATCTGGAAACACCATATATTTT. This sequence encodes CASRGVRPLGSGNTIYF.

The chain links TRBV29-1 to TRBJ2-2, with 7 bases lining up with TRBD1. The germline gives CDR1 SQVTM, CDR2 ANQGSEA. The CDR3 sequence is 14 residues long. J lost 4 bases, V lost 7 bases, and 9 bases had no gene match. The CDR3 here is CSGKTGRFTGELFF. The CDR3 bases are TGCAGCGGGAAGACAGGGCGGTTCACCGGGGAGCTGTTTTTT.

The chain uses TRBV6-2 or TRBV6-3 and TRBJ2-5; D possibly corresponds to TRBD1 (5 bases). The CDR3 consists of 14 residues. Trimming cost V 2 bases and J 5 bases, with 12 bases left between them. Germline-derived CDR1 and CDR2 are MNHEY and SVGEGT. CDR3 in DNA: TGTGCCAGCAGTTACGGTGGCAGGGTTGAGACCCAGTACTTC. This sequence encodes CASSYGGRVETQYF.

The J gene is TRBJ2-3, the V gene TRBV6-2 or TRBV6-3, with 11 bases fitting TRBD2. The CDR3 consists of 14 residues. Losses at the gene ends were 4 bases for V and 8 bases for J; bases not matched to a gene: 5. The germline V gene encodes CDR1 MNHEY and CDR2 SVGEGT. The CDR3 region is CASSLAGGRGTQYF. The CDR3 DNA reads TGTGCCAGCAGTTTAGCGGGAGGGCGGGGTACGCAGTATTTT.

The CDR3 DNA is TGTGCCAGCAGTCCGCTCCCTAGCGAAGCTAGGCACGGCGAGCAGTTCTTC. Translating it yields CASSPLPSEARHGEQFF. This chain joins TRBV28 and TRBJ2-1; D may be TRBD2 (6 bases). This CDR3 is built from 17 residues. Germline CDR1 reads MDHEN; CDR2 reads SYDVKM. Trimming left V 5 bases short and J 10 bases short, with 27 bases between.